This T cell receptor (beta chain) originates from a study of OX40 agonist ivuxolimab in advanced cancers. About the research overall: All patients had ivuxolimab intravenously every 2 weeks at 0.01 to 10 mg/kg. Points from the study as a whole: Among T cells, CD8+ cells averaged more expanded clones than CD4+ cells.

The V gene's germline CDR1 is GTSNPN and CDR2 SVGIG (reference sequence). V was pared by 5 bases and J by 3 bases, with 22 bases between. CDR3 length equals 17 residues. In the case of this clone: Antigen unknown.

Profiling relied on immunoSEQ multiplex PCR, and the TCRdb table lists in-frame clones only, not all of them. This table has over 55,000 clones, under 90% appearing once. The rearrangement uses TRBV30 and TRBJ2-2; tentatively, D is TRBD1 or TRBD2 (5 bases each). This TCR was recovered from an adult with an advanced solid tumor such as melanoma, head and neck, liver or kidney cancer. The source material was CD4+ or CD8+ T cells sorted from blood, sampled in a trial of the OX40 agonist ivuxolimab. CDR3 protein: CAWAPGPPNPYTGELFF. The DNA of the CDR3 is TGTGCCTGGGCACCGGGACCCCCGAATCCCTACACCGGGGAGCTGTTTTTT.